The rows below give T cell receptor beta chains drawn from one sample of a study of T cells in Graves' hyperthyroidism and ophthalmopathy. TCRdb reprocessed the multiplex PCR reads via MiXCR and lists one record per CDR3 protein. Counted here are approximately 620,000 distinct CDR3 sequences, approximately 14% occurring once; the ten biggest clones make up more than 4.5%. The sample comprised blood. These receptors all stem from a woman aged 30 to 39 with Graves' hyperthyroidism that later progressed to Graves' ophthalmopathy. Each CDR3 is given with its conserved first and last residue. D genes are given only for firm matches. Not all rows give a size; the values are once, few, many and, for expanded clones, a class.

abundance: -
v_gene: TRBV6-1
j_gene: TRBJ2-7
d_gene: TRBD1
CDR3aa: CASSPRTGTDEQYF
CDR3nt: TGTGCCAGCAGTCCACGGACAGGGACGGATGAGCAGTACTTC

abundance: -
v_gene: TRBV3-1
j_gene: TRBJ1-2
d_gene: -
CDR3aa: CASSQNRLFVDNYGYTF
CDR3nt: TGTGCCAGCAGCCAAAACAGGTTATTCGTGGATAACTATGGCTACACCTTC

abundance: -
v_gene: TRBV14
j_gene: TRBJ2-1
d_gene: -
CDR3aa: CASSRAGPEQFF
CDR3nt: TGTGCCAGCAGCCGGGCGGGACCAGAGCAGTTCTTC

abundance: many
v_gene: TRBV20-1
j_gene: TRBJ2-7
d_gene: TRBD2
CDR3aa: CSASFGLAGNEQYF
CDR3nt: TGCAGTGCTAGTTTCGGACTAGCGGGCAACGAGCAGTACTTC

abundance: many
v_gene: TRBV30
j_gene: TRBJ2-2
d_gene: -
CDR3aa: CAWSASPTGELFF
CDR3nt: TGTGCCTGGAGTGCTAGTCCCACCGGGGAGCTGTTTTTT

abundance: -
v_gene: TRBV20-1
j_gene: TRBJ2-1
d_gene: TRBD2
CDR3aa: CSARSGLAENSYNEQFF
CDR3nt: TGCAGTGCTAGATCAGGACTAGCGGAAAACTCCTACAATGAGCAGTTCTTC

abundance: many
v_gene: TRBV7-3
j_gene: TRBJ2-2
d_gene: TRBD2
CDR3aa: CASSLDLLAGVNTGELFF
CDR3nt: TGTGCCAGCAGCTTAGACTTACTAGCGGGAGTGAACACCGGGGAGCTGTTTTTT

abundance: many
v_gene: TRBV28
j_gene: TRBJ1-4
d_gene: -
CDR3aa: CASSSRKDNEKLFF
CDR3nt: TGTGCCAGCAGTTCCAGGAAAGATAATGAAAAACTGTTTTTT

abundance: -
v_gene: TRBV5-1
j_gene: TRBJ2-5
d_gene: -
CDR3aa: CATNPGAGKETQYF
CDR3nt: TGCGCCACAAACCCGGGGGCGGGGAAGGAGACCCAGTACTTC

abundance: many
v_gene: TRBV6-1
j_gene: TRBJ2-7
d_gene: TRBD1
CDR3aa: CASSEGQGYNEQYF
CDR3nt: TGTGCCAGCAGTGAGGGACAGGGGTACAACGAGCAGTACTTC

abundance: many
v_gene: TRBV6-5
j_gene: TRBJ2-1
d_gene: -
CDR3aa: CASSYSTLLNEQFF
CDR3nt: TGTGCCAGCAGTTACTCAACGCTTTTGAATGAGCAGTTCTTC

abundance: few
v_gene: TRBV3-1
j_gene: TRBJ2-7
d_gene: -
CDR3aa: CASSRGFSLTYEQYF
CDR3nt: TGTGCCAGCAGCCGAGGGTTTAGCCTTACCTACGAGCAGTACTTC

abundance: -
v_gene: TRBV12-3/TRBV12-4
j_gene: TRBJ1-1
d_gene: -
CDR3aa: CASSSGGAEAFF
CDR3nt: TGTGCCAGCAGTTCGGGGGGTGCTGAAGCTTTCTTT

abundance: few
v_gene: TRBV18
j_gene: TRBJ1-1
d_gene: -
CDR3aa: CASSPTRGGQGLGTEAFF
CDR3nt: TGTGCCAGCTCACCGACTCGGGGCGGGCAGGGGCTCGGCACTGAAGCTTTCTTT

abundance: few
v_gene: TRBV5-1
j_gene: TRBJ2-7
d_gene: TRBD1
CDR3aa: CASSLLDRGDEQYF
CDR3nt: TGCGCCAGCAGCTTGCTGGACAGGGGCGACGAGCAGTACTTC

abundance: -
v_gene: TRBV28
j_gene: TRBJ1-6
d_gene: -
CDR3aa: CASAGSGGADSPLHF
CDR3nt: TGTGCCAGCGCTGGCTCGGGAGGGGCCGATTCACCCCTCCACTTT

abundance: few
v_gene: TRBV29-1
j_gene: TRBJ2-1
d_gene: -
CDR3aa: CSVDGQGSYNEQLF
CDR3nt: TGCAGCGTTGACGGGCAGGGAAGCTACAATGAGCAGCTCTTC

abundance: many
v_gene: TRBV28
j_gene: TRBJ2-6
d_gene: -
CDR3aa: CASSAILGQSWGGANVLTF
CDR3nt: TGTGCCAGCAGTGCAATTTTGGGACAATCCTGGGGAGGGGCCAACGTCCTGACTTTC

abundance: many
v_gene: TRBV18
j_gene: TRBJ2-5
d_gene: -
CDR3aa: CASSRYEETQYF
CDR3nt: TGTGCCAGCTCTCGCTACGAAGAGACCCAGTACTTC

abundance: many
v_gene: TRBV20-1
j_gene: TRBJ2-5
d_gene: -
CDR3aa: CSARGLDINQETQYF
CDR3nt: TGCAGTGCTAGAGGGTTGGACATAAACCAAGAGACCCAGTACTTC

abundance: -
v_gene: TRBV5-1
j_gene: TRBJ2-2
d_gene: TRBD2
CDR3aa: CASSLGVAGASGELFF
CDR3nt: TGCGCCAGCAGCCTGGGGGTAGCGGGAGCGTCCGGGGAGCTGTTTTTT

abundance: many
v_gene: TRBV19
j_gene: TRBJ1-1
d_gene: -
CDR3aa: CASSIWEVNTEAFF
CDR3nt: TGTGCCAGTAGTATATGGGAGGTGAACACTGAAGCTTTCTTT

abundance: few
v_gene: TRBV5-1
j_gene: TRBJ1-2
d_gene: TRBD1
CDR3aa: CASSDRDSSDYGYTF
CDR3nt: TGCGCCAGCAGTGACAGGGACTCTAGTGACTATGGCTACACCTTC

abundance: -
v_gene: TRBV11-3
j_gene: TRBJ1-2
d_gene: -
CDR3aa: CASSLPGTHGYTF
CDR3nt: TGTGCCAGCAGCTTACCCGGGACCCATGGCTACACCTTC

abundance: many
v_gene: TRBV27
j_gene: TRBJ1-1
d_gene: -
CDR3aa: CASSDSGGDTEAFF
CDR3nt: TGTGCCAGCAGCGATTCTGGAGGGGACACTGAAGCTTTCTTT

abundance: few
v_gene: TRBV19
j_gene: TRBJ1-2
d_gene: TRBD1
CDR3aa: CASSILPGQDYGYTF
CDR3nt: TGTGCCAGTAGTATCCTCCCGGGACAGGACTATGGCTACACCTTC

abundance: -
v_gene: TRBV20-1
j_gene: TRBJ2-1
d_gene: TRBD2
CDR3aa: CSARDSRASGDNEQFF
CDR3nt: TGCAGTGCTAGAGATTCTAGGGCTAGCGGAGACAATGAGCAGTTCTTC

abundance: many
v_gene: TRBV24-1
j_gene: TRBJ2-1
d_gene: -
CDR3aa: CATSELGPPSNEQFF
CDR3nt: TGTGCCACCAGTGAGTTGGGACCGCCATCCAATGAGCAGTTCTTC

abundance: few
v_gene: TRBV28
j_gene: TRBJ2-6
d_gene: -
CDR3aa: CASSFSTGPFNVLTF
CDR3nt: TGTGCCAGCAGTTTTTCAACGGGACCCTTCAACGTCCTGACTTTC

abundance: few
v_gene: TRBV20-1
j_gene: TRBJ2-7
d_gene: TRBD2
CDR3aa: CSARVGLAVSYEQYF
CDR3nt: TGCAGTGCTAGAGTGGGACTAGCGGTATCCTACGAGCAGTACTTC

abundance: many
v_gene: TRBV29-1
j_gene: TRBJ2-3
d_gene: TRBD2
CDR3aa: CSVEAGGRYTQYF
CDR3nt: TGCAGCGTTGAGGCGGGAGGTCGTTATACGCAGTATTTT

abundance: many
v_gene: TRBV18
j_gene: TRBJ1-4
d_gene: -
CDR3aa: CASSPSRGLNEKLFF
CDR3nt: TGTGCCAGCTCACCATCACGGGGCCTTAATGAAAAACTGTTTTTT

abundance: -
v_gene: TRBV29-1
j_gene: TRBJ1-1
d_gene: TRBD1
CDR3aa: CSVDSDRGTEAFF
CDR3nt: TGCAGCGTTGATTCGGACAGGGGCACTGAAGCTTTCTTT

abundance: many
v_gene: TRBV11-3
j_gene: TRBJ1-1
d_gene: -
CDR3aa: CASSLETVLNTEAFF
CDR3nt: TGTGCCAGCAGCTTAGAGACAGTTCTGAACACTGAAGCTTTCTTT

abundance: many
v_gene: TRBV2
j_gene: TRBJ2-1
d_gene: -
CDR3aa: CASSDPPGTTYNEQFF
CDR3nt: TGTGCCAGCAGTGACCCCCCGGGTACTACCTACAATGAGCAGTTCTTC

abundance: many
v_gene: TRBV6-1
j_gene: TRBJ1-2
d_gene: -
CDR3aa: CASSYSSSAGSTYGYTF
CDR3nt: TGTGCCAGCAGTTATTCGTCTTCGGCAGGAAGTACCTATGGCTACACCTTC

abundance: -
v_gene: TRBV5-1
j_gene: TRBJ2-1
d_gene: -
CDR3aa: CASSLGDTLEQFF
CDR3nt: TGCGCCAGCAGCTTGGGGGACACCTTAGAGCAGTTCTTC

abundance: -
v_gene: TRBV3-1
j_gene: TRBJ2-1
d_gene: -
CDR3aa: CASSQDSDYVVHNEQFF
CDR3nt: TGTGCCAGCAGCCAAGATTCCGACTACGTGGTCCACAATGAGCAATTCTTC

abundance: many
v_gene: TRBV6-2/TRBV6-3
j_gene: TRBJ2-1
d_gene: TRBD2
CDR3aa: CASSEREPNEQFF
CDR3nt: TGTGCCAGCAGCGAGCGGGAGCCCAATGAGCAGTTCTTC

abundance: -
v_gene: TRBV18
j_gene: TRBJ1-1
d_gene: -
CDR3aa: CARSPLEYTEAFF
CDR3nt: TGTGCGAGGTCACCCCTCGAGTACACTGAAGCCTTCTTT